This T cell receptor beta chain derives from a study of long-term antiretroviral therapy in people with HIV. Study in general: About a decade before 2015, the earliest samples were taken when ART was typically delayed. Findings of the study overall: The study lacked data on ART adherence, viral resistance or therapy changes. Whichever time point was examined, clones expanded before ART dominated the repertoire. CDR3 length ranges were narrower in HIV repertoires than in controls.

The assay used was immunoSEQ (version v3.0), run at survey level. Measured with immunoSEQ multiplex PCR; TCRdb has only the in-frame clones, and not every one. The data contain about 15,000 clones, approximately 71% of them singletons. Worth noting for this clone: The antigen remains unidentified.

Germline trimming cut 7 bases from V and 4 bases from J; bases unmatched to any gene: 6. CDR3 size: 13 residues. CDR1 is LNHDA, CDR2 SQIVND, per germline (reference sequence). J is TRBJ1-2 and V is TRBV19; 7 positions match TRBD1. The sequence derives from a woman between 45 and 65 years old with HIV. The sequencing here drew on unsorted PBMCs, taken 1.5 years before starting antiretroviral therapy. CDR3 sequence: CASTAGGTYGYTF. As DNA, the CDR3 is TGTGCCAGTACGGCAGGGGGGACCTATGGCTACACCTTC.